This TCR beta chain came from a study of cytomegalovirus exposure and HLA in healthy donors. Findings and limits, study-wide: It emerged from a later analysis that several of the most significant clusters appeared to be linked to common viral pathogens. Earlier analysis looked at TCR beta V segments, and most were productive about 87% or about 30% of the time.

A note on this clone: As yet, its antigen is unknown.

PCR amplification relied on 60 Vbeta primers (plus 13 Jbeta primers). The protocol was immunoSEQ multiplex PCR, while the TCRdb copy is restricted to in-frame clones and leaves out a portion. The sample consists of under 100,000 clones, roughly three quarters of them appearing once. The CDR3 sequence is 15 residues long. Germline trimming cut 4 bases from V and 6 bases from J; bases unmatched to any gene: 8. Germline CDR1 and CDR2: SGHTA and FQGNSA. The sample comprised PBMCs. The chain has TRBV7-2 and TRBJ2-2; 7 nucleotides line up with TRBD1. The receptor was derived from a man between 35 and 55 years old in good health and CMV-seronegative. For the CDR3, the DNA is TGTGCCAGCAGCTCCCGACAGGGAATCCCCGGGGAGCTGTTTTTT. This codes for CASSSRQGIPGELFF.